This paragraph covers one T cell receptor (beta chain) sequence. The table lists this clonotype with many counts. There is no known antigen for this receptor. Base qualities are missing; no much larger clone stands one base away. Sequenced on an Illumina HiSeq 2500. Quantitative 5'-RACE with molecular barcodes was the method used to prepare the TCR beta libraries. The original pipeline was this. A new computational method based on a probabilistic model of VDJ rearrangement was used to identify disease-linked TCR variants. TCRdb reanalyzed the raw reads on its own, using fastp at Q25 for trimming and MiXCR for clone calling, and kept in-frame beta chains. Every CDR3 protein is listed once, alongside the most common genes and DNA of its rows. These V and J calls originate from TCRdb's pipeline instead of the authors' own analysis. Counted in this sample were some 200,000 distinct CDR3 sequences; more than 5.5% of them appeared once. Clones ranked in the top ten supply approximately 15% of the sample.

This record belongs to a study of CD8 T cells in ankylosing spondylitis (dated by TCRdb to between 2016 and 2019). For the study in its entirety: To find TCR variants linked to disease, the study profiled T cell receptor beta repertoires in ankylosing spondylitis patients and healthy donors. Peripheral blood samples were taken, and synovial fluid was additionally collected from ankylosing spondylitis patients. The full study cohort comprised 25 ankylosing spondylitis patients and roughly 110 healthy donors.

Broad study findings and their caveats: Some TCR beta motif variants had previously been reported in synovial fluid and blood of reactive arthritis patients, which suggested common disease-initiation mechanisms. A TCR beta motif of about eight highly homologous amino acid variants appeared characteristic of blood from ankylosing spondylitis patients. A CD8+ phenotype was shown by the disease-linked clones, which were found at relatively low frequencies in peripheral blood. Significant enrichment of the disease-linked clones was reported in matched synovial fluid samples from ankylosing spondylitis patients.

The germline ends are 17 bases apart after V is trimmed by 2 bases and J by 6 bases. CDR1 and CDR2 are drawn from the germline V gene: SGHTS, YDEGEE. Measured from the cysteine to the phenylalanine, the CDR3 is 16 residues long. The read is trimmed to its CDR3 DNA, 48 bases read in frame from base 1. The material sequenced was blood, either unsorted or a sorted T cell fraction (not recorded which). The chain couples TRBV5-8 to TRBJ2-2; a tentative D call is TRBD1 (6 bases match). The TCR comes from a male donor with ankylosing spondylitis. CDR3 region: CASSFSRQVVAGELFF. The sequenced DNA is TGTGCCAGCAGCTTTTCAAGACAGGTTGTGGCCGGGGAGCTGTTTTTT.